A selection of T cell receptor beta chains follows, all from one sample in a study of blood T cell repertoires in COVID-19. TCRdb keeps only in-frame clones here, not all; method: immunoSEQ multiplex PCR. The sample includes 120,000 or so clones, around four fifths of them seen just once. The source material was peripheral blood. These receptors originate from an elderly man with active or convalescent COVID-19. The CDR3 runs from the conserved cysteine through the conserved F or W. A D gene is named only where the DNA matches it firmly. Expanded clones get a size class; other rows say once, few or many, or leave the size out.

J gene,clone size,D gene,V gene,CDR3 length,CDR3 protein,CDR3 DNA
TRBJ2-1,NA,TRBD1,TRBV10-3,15,CAIALGQGKRDEQFF,TGTGCCATCGCCCTCGGACAGGGGAAGCGGGATGAGCAGTTCTTC
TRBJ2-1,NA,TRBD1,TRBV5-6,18,CASSSNLGQGRSYNEQFF,TGTGCCAGCAGCTCCAACCTGGGACAGGGAAGGTCCTACAATGAGCAGTTCTTC
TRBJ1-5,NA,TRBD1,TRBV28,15,CASSRDSSVGQPQHF,TGTGCCAGCAGTCGGGACAGCTCCGTTGGCCAGCCCCAGCATTTT
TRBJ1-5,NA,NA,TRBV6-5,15,CASSSPGEAGQPQHF,TGTGCCAGCAGTTCCCCGGGGGAGGCAGGCCAGCCCCAGCATTTT
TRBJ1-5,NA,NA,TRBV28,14,CASRLGVSNQPQHF,TGTGCCAGCAGGCTTGGAGTTAGCAATCAGCCCCAGCATTTT
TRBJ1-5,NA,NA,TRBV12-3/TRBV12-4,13,CASSLAGKGAQHF,TGTGCCAGCAGTTTAGCGGGCAAGGGGGCCCAGCATTTT
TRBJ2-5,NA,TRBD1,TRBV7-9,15,CASSLGQGARETQYF,TGTGCCAGCAGCTTAGGACAGGGGGCCCGGGAGACCCAGTACTTC
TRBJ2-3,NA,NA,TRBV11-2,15,CASSPENRGTDTQYF,TGTGCCAGCAGCCCCGAAAATCGGGGAACAGATACGCAGTATTTT
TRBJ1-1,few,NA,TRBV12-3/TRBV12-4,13,CASSPPYGTEAFF,TGTGCCAGCAGTCCCCCGTACGGCACTGAAGCTTTCTTT
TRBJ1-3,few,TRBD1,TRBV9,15,CASSGDRGSGNTIYF,TGTGCCAGCAGCGGGGACAGGGGCTCTGGAAACACCATATATTTT
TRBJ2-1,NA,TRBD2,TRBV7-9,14,CASKEGLANSEQFF,TGTGCCAGCAAGGAGGGACTAGCCAACAGTGAGCAGTTCTTC
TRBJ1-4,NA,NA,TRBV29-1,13,CSVLQSANEKLFF,TGCAGCGTTTTACAGTCGGCTAATGAAAAACTGTTTTTT
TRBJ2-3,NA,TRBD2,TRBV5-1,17,CASSLAGLAGGQDTQYF,TGCGCCAGCAGCTTGGCGGGACTAGCGGGGGGGCAAGATACGCAGTATTTT
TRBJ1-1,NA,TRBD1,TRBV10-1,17,CASTSSQRGTGDTEAFF,TGCGCCAGCACTTCATCACAAAGGGGGACAGGAGACACTGAAGCTTTCTTT
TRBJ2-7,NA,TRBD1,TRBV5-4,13,CASSTGESYEQYF,TGTGCCAGCTCGACAGGGGAGTCCTACGAGCAGTACTTC
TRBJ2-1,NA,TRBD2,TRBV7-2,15,CASSLGFSGVNEQFF,TGTGCCAGCAGCTTAGGTTTTAGCGGGGTCAATGAGCAGTTCTTC
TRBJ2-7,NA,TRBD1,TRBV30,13,CAWISYRGKEQYF,TGTGCCTGGATATCTTACAGGGGGAAGGAGCAGTACTTC
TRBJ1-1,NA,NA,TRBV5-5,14,CASSVGAGNTEAFF,TGTGCCAGCAGCGTAGGAGCCGGGAACACTGAAGCTTTCTTT
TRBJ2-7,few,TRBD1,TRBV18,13,CASSQGQDNEQYF,TGTGCCAGCTCACAAGGACAGGACAACGAGCAGTACTTC
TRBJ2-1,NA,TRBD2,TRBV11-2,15,CASSRLAGFYNEQFF,TGTGCCAGCAGCCGACTAGCGGGATTCTACAATGAGCAGTTCTTC
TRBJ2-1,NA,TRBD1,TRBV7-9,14,CASSPGTGFNEQFF,TGTGCCAGCAGCCCCGGGACAGGGTTCAATGAGCAGTTCTTC
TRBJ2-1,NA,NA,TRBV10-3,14,CAISQGPSYNEQFF,TGTGCCATCAGTCAGGGCCCCTCCTACAATGAGCAGTTCTTC
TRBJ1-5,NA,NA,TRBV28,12,CASSSVRGPQHF,TGTGCCAGCAGTTCCGTCAGGGGGCCCCAGCATTTT
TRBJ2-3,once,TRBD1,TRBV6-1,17,CASSEALGTGVSDTQYF,TGTGCCAGCAGTGAAGCGCTAGGGACAGGGGTATCGGATACGCAGTATTTT
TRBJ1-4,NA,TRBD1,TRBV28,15,CASSLTTGLNEKLFF,TGTGCCAGCAGTTTAACGACAGGGCTTAATGAAAAACTGTTTTTT
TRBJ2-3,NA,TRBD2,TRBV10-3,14,CAISETSGPGTQYF,TGTGCCATCAGTGAGACTAGCGGACCAGGTACGCAGTATTTT
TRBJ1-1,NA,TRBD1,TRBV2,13,CASSWTGGGEAFF,TGTGCCAGCAGTTGGACAGGGGGCGGTGAAGCTTTCTTT
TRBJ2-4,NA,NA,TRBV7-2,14,CASSSRLEKNIQYF,TGTGCCAGCAGCTCGAGACTAGAGAAAAACATTCAGTACTTC
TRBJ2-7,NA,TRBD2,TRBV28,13,CASQLGGGDEQYF,TGTGCCAGCCAATTGGGGGGGGGAGACGAGCAGTACTTC